This TCR beta chain originates from a study of Tregs in tolerant kidney transplant recipients. CDR1 and CDR2 (germline): MGHDK, SYGVNS. The CDR3 is 16 residues long. Trimming pared 7 bases from V and 1 base from J, leaving 19 bases between. The data were produced by immunoSEQ multiplex PCR, yet TCRdb's version contains in-frame clones alone and is incomplete. The sample holds under 95,000 clones, 91% seen once. The TCR sequence derives from a human donor who received a combined kidney and bone marrow transplant. This sample comprised Tregs from blood, obtained before the transplant. J is TRBJ1-1 and V is TRBV25-1, with D uncertain. CDR3 nucleotide sequence: TGTGCCAGCACATCGGGAAAGGACTCTTGGAACACTGAAGCTTTCTTT. Encoded protein: CASTSGKDSWNTEAFF.